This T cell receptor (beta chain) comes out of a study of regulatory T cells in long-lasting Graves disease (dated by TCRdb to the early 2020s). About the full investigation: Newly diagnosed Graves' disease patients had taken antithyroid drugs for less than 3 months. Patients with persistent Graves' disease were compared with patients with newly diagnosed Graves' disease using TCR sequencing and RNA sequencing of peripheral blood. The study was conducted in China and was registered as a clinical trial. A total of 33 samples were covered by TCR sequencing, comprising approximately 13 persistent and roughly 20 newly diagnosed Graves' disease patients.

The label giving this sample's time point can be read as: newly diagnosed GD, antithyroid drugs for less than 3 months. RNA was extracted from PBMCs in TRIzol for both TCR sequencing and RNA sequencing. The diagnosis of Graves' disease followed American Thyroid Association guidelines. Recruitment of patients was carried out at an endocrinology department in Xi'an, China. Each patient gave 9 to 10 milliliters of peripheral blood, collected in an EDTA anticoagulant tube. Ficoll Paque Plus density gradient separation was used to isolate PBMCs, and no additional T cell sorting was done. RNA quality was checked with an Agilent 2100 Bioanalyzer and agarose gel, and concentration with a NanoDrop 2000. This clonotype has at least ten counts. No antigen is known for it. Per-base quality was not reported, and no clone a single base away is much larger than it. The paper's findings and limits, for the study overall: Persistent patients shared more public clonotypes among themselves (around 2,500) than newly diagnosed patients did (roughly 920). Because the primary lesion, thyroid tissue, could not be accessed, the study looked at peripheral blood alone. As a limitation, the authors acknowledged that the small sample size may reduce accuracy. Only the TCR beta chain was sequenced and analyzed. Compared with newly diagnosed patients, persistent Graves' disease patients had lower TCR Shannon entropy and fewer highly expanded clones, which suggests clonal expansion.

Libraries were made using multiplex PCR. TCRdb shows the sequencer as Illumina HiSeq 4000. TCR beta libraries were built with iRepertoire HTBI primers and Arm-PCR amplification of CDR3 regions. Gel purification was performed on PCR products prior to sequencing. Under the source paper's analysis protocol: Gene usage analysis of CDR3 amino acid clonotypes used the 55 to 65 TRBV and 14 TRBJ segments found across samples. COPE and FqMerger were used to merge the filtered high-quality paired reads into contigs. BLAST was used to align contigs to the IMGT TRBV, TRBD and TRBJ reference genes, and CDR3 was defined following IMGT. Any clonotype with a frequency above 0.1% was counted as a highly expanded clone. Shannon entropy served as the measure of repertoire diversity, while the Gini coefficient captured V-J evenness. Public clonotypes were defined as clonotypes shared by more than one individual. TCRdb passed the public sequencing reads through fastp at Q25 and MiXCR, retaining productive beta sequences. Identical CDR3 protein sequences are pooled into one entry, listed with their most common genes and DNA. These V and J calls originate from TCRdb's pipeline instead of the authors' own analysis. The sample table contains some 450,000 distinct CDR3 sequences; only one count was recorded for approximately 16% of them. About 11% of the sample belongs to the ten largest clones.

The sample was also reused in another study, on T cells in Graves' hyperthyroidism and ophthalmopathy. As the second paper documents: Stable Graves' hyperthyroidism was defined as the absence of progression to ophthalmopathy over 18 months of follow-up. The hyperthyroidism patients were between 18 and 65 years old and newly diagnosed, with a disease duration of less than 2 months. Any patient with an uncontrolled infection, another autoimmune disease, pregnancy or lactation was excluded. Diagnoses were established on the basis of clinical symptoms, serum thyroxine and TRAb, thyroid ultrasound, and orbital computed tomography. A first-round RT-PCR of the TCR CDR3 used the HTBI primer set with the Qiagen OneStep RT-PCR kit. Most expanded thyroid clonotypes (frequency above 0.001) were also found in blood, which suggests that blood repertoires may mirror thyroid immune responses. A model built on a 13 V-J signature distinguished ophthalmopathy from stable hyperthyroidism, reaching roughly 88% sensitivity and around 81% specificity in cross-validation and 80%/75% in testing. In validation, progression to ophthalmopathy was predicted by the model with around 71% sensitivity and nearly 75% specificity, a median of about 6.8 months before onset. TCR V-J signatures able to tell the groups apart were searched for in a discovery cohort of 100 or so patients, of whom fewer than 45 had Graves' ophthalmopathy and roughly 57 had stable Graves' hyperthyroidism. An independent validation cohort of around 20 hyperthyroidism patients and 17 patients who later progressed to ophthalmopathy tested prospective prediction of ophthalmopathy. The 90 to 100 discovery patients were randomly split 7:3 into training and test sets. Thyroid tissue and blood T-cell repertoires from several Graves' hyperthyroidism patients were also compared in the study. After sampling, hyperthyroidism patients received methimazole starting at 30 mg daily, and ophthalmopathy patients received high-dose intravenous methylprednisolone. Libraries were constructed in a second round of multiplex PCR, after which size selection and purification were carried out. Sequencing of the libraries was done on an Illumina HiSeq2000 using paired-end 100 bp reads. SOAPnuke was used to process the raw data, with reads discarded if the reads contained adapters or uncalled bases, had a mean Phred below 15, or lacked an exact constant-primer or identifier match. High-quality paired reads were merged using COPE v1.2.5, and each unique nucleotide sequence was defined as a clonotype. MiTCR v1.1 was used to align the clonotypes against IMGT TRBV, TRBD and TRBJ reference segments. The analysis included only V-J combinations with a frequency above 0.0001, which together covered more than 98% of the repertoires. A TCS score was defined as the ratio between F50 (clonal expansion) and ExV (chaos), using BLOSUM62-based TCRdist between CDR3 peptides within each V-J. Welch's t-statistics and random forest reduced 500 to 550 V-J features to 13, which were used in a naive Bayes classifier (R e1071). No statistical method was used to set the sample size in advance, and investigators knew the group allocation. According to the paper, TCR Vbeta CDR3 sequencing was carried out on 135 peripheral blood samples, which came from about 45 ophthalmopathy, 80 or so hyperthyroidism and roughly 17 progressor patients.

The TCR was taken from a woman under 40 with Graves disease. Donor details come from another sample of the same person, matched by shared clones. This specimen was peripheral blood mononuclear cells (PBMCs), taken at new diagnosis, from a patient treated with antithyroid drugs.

CDR3 loop: CSAKLLQAIHTDTQYF. Read as DNA, the sequence is TGCAGTGCTAAGCTTTTGCAGGCGATCCACACAGATACGCAGTATTTT. The chain was built from TRBV20-1 and TRBJ2-3; no confident D gene assignment can be made. The CDR1 and CDR2 encoded by the germline V gene (reference sequence) are DFQATT and SNEGSKA. V is shortened by 4 bases, J by 2 bases, and the region joining them spans 19 bases. The cysteine opens and the phenylalanine closes a CDR3 of 16 amino acids. The only DNA kept is the CDR3, 48 bases in frame from the first base.